The entry below describes one TCR beta chain. This clonotype has a handful of counts. Its binding antigen is unknown. It has no much larger one-base neighbor in the sample; base qualities were not kept. There are 15 amino acids in the CDR3, from cysteine to phenylalanine inclusive. The entry retains the CDR3 DNA only, 45 bases that are in frame from base 1. CDR1 is given as SGHTA and CDR2 as FQGNSA, both from the germline V gene. The V end loses 5 bases and the J end loses 4 bases, and a stretch of 17 bases separates them. PBMCs were isolated by Ficoll-Paque density gradient centrifugation. Sequencing was performed on an Illumina NovaSeq 6000. cDNA libraries for TCRalpha and TCRbeta were prepared by 5'RACE using constant-segment primers, with sample barcodes and unique molecular identifiers added. Trizol reagent was used to extract RNA from every sample. Library amplification was performed in two PCR steps, and a second sample barcode and Illumina TruSeq adapters were introduced in the second step. Libraries were sequenced on an Illumina NovaSeq with 2 x 150 bp paired-end reads. Per the original workflow: Reads were demultiplexed and collapsed into UMI-guided consensus sequences with migec v1.2.7. Using mixcr v2.1.11, UMI consensuses were aligned to TRA and TRB V and J templates and then assembled into clonotypes. A clonotype was counted as expanded or contracted only if both edgeR and NoisET called the change significant, with noise models trained on biological replicates. For edgeR calls, the cutoffs were a false discovery rate-adjusted p below 0.01 and a log2 fold-change threshold of 1. As an exploratory analysis of dynamics, max-normalized trajectories of the 1000 most abundant clonotypes were examined by PCA with hierarchical clustering. Separately sequenced CD4+ and CD8+ repertoires were used to assign a CD4 or CD8 phenotype to each responding clone. The raw public data were reprocessed by TCRdb itself: fastp quality trimming at Q25, MiXCR clonotype calling, in-frame beta chains only. Rows with one shared CDR3 protein collapse into an entry with the most common genes and DNA. TCRdb's processing, not the authors', yielded these V and J calls. This sample has a few hundred thousand distinct CDR3 sequences in its table, and roughly 21% of those were observed once. The top ten clonotypes cover around 13% of the sample.

The data derive from a study of T-cell memory formation after mild COVID-19 (dated by TCRdb to 2020 to 2023). Turning to the overall study: TCR sequence clusters from the two donors were largely donor specific. T-cell clones expanding and contracting after mild COVID-19 in a couple of donors were tracked by longitudinal TCRalpha and TCRbeta repertoire sequencing. The cohort comprised two young, previously healthy adult volunteers, one female and one male.

The research as a whole found: The detection of some responding clones in pre-infection memory suggests that pre-existing cross-reactive memory T cells joined the SARS-CoV-2 response. Whether the second-wave clones peaking on day 37 were SARS-CoV-2 specific was not confirmed. Contracting CD4+ clones turned up mainly in the CM and EM memory subsets, whereas EMRA was where CD8+ clones were enriched. From day 15 to 85, contracting clones showed balanced CD4/CD8 phenotypes, whereas a second wave of clones that expanded from day 15 to 37 leaned towards CD4+. The study included only a couple of mild cases, and larger cohorts that include severe cases with pre-infection samples were judged to be necessary.

Source material: PBMCs or a T cell subset sorted from them (not recorded which). The clonotype was recovered from an adult woman who had mild COVID-19 (a few samples of this study predate the infection). The sample titles of this study are shuffled in the database, so cell type and time point are left out; the donor was told from shared clones. The chain is made from TRBV7-2 and TRBJ1-2, with no confident D gene call. The sequenced DNA is TGTGCCAGCAGCCCAACTACTCGGACGGGCTATGGCTACACCTTC. Translated, it reads CASSPTTRTGYGYTF.